This T cell receptor beta chain was sequenced in a study of shared clonotypes between healthy human individuals. Worth noting for this clone: Antigen unknown.

Researchers divided each subset's genomic DNA evenly across several immunoSEQ plates. Some clones are missing from TCRdb's copy, which holds only in-frame ones; the method was immunoSEQ multiplex PCR. The repertoire holds approximately 2,300,000 clones, with under 95% as singletons. Germline assignment: CDR1 LNHDA and CDR2 SQIVND (reference sequence). V was cut by 7 bases and J by 0 bases, with 10 bases left in between. The length of the CDR3 is 14 residues. The study drew all its donors from Caucasian adults living in Nashville, Tennessee. Study findings and constraints: Generation of non-shared clonotypes was less probable than generation of clonotypes shared by all four donors. Few donors restricted represented genetic and exposure-history diversity.

The gene calls are TRBV19 and TRBJ1-5; D is perhaps TRBD1 (5 bases). The sequencing sample was made of naive CD4+ T cells from PBMCs. As for subset: CD45RA+ positively selected. The origin of this receptor is a man between 18 and 35 years old in good health. Some clones in this sample may be carry-over from other donors' samples. CDR3 amino acids: CASTETVSNQPQHF. CDR3 nucleotide sequence: TGTGCCAGTACAGAGACAGTTAGCAATCAGCCCCAGCATTTT.